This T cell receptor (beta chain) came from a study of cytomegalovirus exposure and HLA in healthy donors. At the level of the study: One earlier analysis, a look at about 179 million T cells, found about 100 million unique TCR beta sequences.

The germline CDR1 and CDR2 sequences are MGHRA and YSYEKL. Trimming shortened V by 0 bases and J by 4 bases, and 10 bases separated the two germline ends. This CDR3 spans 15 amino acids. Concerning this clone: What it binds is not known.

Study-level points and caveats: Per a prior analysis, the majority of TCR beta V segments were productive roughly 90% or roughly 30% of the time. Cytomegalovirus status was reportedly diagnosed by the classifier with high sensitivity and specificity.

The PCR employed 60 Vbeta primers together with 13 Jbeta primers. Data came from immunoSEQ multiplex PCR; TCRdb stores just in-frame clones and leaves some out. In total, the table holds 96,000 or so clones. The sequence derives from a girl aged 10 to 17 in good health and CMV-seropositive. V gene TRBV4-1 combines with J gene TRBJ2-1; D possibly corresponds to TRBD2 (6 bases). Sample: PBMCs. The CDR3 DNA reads TGCGCCAGCAGCCAAGACGGCGGGGATTACAATGAGCAGTTCTTC. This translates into CASSQDGGDYNEQFF.